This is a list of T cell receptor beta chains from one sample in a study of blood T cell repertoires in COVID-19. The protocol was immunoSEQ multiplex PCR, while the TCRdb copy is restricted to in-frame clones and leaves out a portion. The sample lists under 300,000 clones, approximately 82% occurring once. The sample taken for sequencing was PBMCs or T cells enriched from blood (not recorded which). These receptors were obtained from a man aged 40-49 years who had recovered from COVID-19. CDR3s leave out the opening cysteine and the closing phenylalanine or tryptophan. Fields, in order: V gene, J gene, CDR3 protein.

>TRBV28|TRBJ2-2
ASSNTGFRELF
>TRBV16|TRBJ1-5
ASSQGRVNQPQH
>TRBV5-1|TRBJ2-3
ASARAWTDTQY
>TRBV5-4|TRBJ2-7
ASSFSGLAVPSYEQY
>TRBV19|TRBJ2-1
ASRGLSGGHEQF
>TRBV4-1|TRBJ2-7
ASSQEVRLTYEQY
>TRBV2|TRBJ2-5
ASRRGGETQY
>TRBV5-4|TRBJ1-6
ASSLVPPGQGSAPLH
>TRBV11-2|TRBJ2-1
ASSPGGGRSNEQF
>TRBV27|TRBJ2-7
ASKVTTTTGGYEQY
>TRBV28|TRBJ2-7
ASSGQPYEQY
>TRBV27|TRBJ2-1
ASSLGAPPSYNEQF
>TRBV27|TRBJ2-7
ASSLSRGLDEQY
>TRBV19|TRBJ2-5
ASQRGGLQETQY
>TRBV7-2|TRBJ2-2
ASSWSQAGELF
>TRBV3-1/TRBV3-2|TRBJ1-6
ASSQRQGYNSPLH
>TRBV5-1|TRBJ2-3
ASSLATAGGTDTQY
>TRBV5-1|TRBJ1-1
ASSSHPGRTEAF
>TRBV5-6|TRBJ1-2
ASSLGPGGYT
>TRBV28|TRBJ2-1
ASSETREQF
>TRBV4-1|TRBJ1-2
ASSQVLGEGYT
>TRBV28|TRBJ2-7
ASGGQGRGEQY
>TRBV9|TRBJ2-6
ASSDQPGQAPAGANVLT
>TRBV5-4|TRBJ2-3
ASSPRVSPSTDTQY
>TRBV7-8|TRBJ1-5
ASSSGQGLSMSNQPQH
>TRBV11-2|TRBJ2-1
ASSERVNSYNEQF
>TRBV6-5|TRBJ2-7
ASSQLGEVHEQY
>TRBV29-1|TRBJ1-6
SARTGTNYNSPLH
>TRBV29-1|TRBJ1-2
SVKQQGAGYGYT
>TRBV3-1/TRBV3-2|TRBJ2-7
ASSHEQGAAAYEQY
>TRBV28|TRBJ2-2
ASYAGGYTGELF
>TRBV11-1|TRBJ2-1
ASSSYEPTSYNEQF
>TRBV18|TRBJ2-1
ASSPPSLAGGGNEQF
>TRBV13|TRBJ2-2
ATRTGVAGELF
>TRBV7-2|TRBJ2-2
ASSLGSQGAGGELF
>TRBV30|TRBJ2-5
AWSVPGHPLETQY
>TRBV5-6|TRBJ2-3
ASSRILTDTQY
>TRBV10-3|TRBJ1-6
AIRGGAHLDSPLH
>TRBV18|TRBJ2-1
ASSPSTSYNEQF
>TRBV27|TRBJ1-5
ASSSRDRGGNQPQH